These 30 T cell receptor beta chains came from one sample sequenced in a study of blood T cell repertoires in COVID-19. Sequencing was performed with immunoSEQ multiplex PCR; in TCRdb, only in-frame clones are kept and a portion is missing. The sample includes some 400,000 clones, 85% to 90% of them seen just once. Sequencing used PBMCs or T cells enriched from blood (not recorded which). Every receptor here comes from a young man who had recovered from COVID-19.

The V gene is TRBV10-3, the J gene TRBJ2-1; tentative D call: TRBD1 (7 bases). Germline V gene sequence: CDR1 ENHRY, CDR2 SYGVKD. Trimming removed 10 bases from V and 5 bases from J, with 18 bases in between. The CDR3 runs to 14 residues. CDR3 DNA: TGTGCCACCCAGGGGGGAGGCCACAACAATGAGCAGTTCTTC. Translated, it gives CATQGGGHNNEQFF.

The chain has TRBV9 and TRBJ1-3; 7 bases are a match to TRBD1. The CDR3 covers 15 residues. Germline CDR1 reads SGDLS; CDR2 reads YYNGEE. V shed 7 bases, J shed 0 bases, and the junction held 7 bases outside the gene matches. CDR3 protein: CASAGTDDSGNTIYF. The CDR3 coding sequence is TGTGCCAGCGCCGGGACAGATGACTCTGGAAACACCATATATTTT.

The chain recombines TRBV5-1 with TRBJ2-1; 12 nucleotides match TRBD2. V shed 4 bases and J 7 bases; nucleotides not matched to a gene: 6. The germline V gene has CDR1 SGHRS and CDR2 YFSETQ. The CDR3 is made up of 15 amino acids. CDR3 in DNA: TGCGCCAGCAGCGATGGGACTAGCGGGTTAAATGAGCAGTTCTTC. This sequence encodes CASSDGTSGLNEQFF. Full variable domain (missing parts from reference TRBV5-1 and TRBJ2-1): KAGVTQTPRYLIKTRGQQVTLSCSPISGHRSVSWYQQTPGQGLQFLFEYFSETQRNKGNFPGRFSGRQFSNSRSEMNVSTLELGDSALYLCASSDGTSGLNEQFFGPGTRLTVL.

This chain joins TRBV6-5 and TRBJ2-7; D is perhaps TRBD1 (6 bases). V was trimmed by 7 bases and J by 7 bases, leaving 14 bases between them. Germline V gives CDR1 MNHEY, CDR2 SVGAGI. This CDR3 is 12 amino acids long. The CDR3 coding sequence is TGTGCCAGCACCACCCCAGGGGAAGAGCAGTACTTC. Encoded protein: CASTTPGEEQYF.

This clone was counted once. The V and J genes are TRBV7-6 and TRBJ1-4, with 9 bases aligning to TRBD1. Germline CDR1 is SGHVS and CDR2 is FNYEAQ. Trimming at V came to 4 bases and at J to 8 bases, leaving 8 bases not matched to a gene. CDR3 size: 15 residues. CDR3: CASSSGQGGLEKLFF. CDR3 nucleotides: TGTGCCAGCAGCTCGGGACAGGGAGGATTGGAAAAACTGTTTTTT.

This clone was recorded once. At one boundary the junction diverges from the germline segment, which might be a read error. CDR3 amino acids: CASSPRLAGSQETQYF. CDR3 nucleotides: TGTGCCAGCTCTCCACGACTAGCGGGATCACAAGAGACCCAGTACTTC. The V call is TRBV18, the J call TRBJ2-5, with 11 bases fitting TRBD2. This CDR3 has 16 amino acids. The V gene's germline CDR1 is KGHSH and CDR2 LQKENI.

CDR3 in amino acids: CASSQAWDTNYGYTF. The CDR3 DNA is TGTGCCAGCAGCCAAGCGTGGGACACCAACTATGGCTACACCTTC. The chain recombines TRBV3-1 (or the pseudogene TRBV3-2) with TRBJ1-2, with TRBD1 as a possible D gene (6 bases). The CDR3 contains 15 residues. Looked up from germline, CDR1 is LGHDT and CDR2 is YNNKEL (reference sequence). Trimming stripped 1 base from V and 2 bases from J, with 11 bases between.

This chain links TRBV9 with TRBJ2-7; D may be TRBD1 (7 bases). There are 15 residues in the CDR3. CDR1 and CDR2 from the germline V gene are SGDLS and YYNGEE. Trimming stripped 0 bases from V and 6 bases from J, with 16 bases between. The CDR3 region is CASSVAGASGGEQYF. DNA for the CDR3: TGTGCCAGCAGCGTAGCGGGGGCCTCAGGGGGCGAGCAGTACTTC.

This chain uses TRBV5-1 with TRBJ2-7; the match to TRBD2 covers 11 bases. Trimming took 4 bases from V and 2 from J; bases not matched to a gene: 5. This CDR3 is built from 15 residues. Germline values: CDR1 SGHRS, CDR2 YFSETQ. In nucleotides, the CDR3 is TGCGCCAGCAGCCAGGGACTAGCGGTGACCTACGAGCAGTACTTC. It encodes CASSQGLAVTYEQYF.

This clone showed up just a few times. In the same sample, other DNA sequences code for this CDR3. This rearrangement joins TRBV19 to TRBJ2-1; weak D call: TRBD2 (6 bases). V lost 3 bases, J lost 3 bases, and 9 bases lay in between. The CDR3 spans 14 residues. Looked up from germline, CDR1 is LNHDA and CDR2 is SQIVND (reference sequence). The CDR3 DNA reads TGTGCCAGTAGTATGGGCGGGGACTACAATGAGCAGTTCTTC. Its protein is CASSMGGDYNEQFF.

The chain recombines TRBV4-1 with TRBJ2-3, with D uncertain. The CDR3 runs to 17 residues. The germline CDR1 and CDR2 sequences are MGHRA and YSYEKL. Trimming shortened V by 3 bases and J by 4 bases, and 20 bases separated the two germline ends. The CDR3 DNA sequence: TGCGCCAGCAGCCATTATTCAGGCCCCATACCCCCAGATACGCAGTATTTT. Its translation: CASSHYSGPIPPDTQYF.

The rearrangement uses TRBV11-2 and TRBJ2-2; 8 bases map to TRBD2. This CDR3 comprises 16 residues. The germline V gene encodes CDR1 SGHAT and CDR2 FQNNGV. Germline trimming cut 1 base from V and 8 bases from J; bases unmatched to any gene: 9. CDR3 loop: CASSLALAGGKGELFF. In nucleotides, the CDR3 is TGTGCCAGCAGCTTAGCGCTCGCGGGGGGAAAGGGGGAGCTGTTTTTT.

The chain recombines TRBV5-4 with TRBJ2-1, with TRBD2 as a possible D gene (6 bases). Germline CDR1 reads SGHNT; CDR2 reads YYREEE (reference sequence). V dropped 3 bases and J dropped 0 bases, with 10 bases sitting between them. The CDR3 contains 15 residues. The DNA for the CDR3 is TGTGCCAGCAGCTACGGGGGAAGCTCCTACAATGAGCAGTTCTTC. Translation gives CASSYGGSSYNEQFF. The full variable domain, with the rest looked up from reference TRBV5-4 and TRBJ2-1, is ETGVTQSPTHLIKTRGQQVTLRCSSQSGHNTVSWYQQALGQGPQFIFQYYREEENGRGNFPPRFSGLQFPNYSSELNVNALELDDSALYLCASSYGGSSYNEQFFGPGTRLTVL.

The V gene is TRBV7-2, the J gene TRBJ2-2, with D maybe TRBD2 (5 bases). Germline V gene sequence: CDR1 SGHTA, CDR2 FQGNSA. V was pared by 3 bases and J by 4 bases, with 15 bases between. This CDR3 comprises 16 residues. The CDR3 loop reads CASSFKPGKSTGELFF. The CDR3 nucleotides are TGTGCCAGCAGCTTTAAACCCGGGAAGAGCACCGGGGAGCTGTTTTTT.

The chain employs TRBV3-1 (or the pseudogene TRBV3-2) and TRBJ2-7; D gene unclear. This CDR3 spans 15 amino acids. The germline CDR1 and CDR2 sequences are LGHDT and YNNKEL (reference sequence). The V end lost 0 bases, the J end lost 1 base, and 10 bases lay between the germline ends. CDR3 in DNA: TGTGCCAGCAGCCAAGATTTCGCGGTGTCCTACGAGCAGTACTTC. It yields the protein CASSQDFAVSYEQYF.

With regard to this clone: Other DNA sequences in the same sample also yield this CDR3. This rearrangement joins TRBV28 to TRBJ2-7; 9 bases are a match to TRBD2. CDR1 is MDHEN, CDR2 SYDVKM, per germline. The CDR3 totals 14 residues. The ends lost 1 base at V and 7 bases at J; junction bases unmatched: 5. The DNA of the CDR3 is TGTGCCAGCAGTTTATTAGCGGGAGTCGGTGAGCAGTACTTC. Amino acids: CASSLLAGVGEQYF.

The chain couples TRBV18 to TRBJ1-2, with D perhaps TRBD1 (6 bases). The CDR3 has 14 amino acids. Germline CDR1 and CDR2: KGHSH and LQKENI. V was clipped by 6 bases and J by 2 bases, with 13 bases between them. The CDR3 here is CASSSRTENYGYTF. In nucleotides, the CDR3 is TGTGCCAGCTCTTCCCGGACAGAAAACTATGGCTACACCTTC.

The chain recombines TRBV19 with TRBJ1-1; 8 positions match TRBD1. The J segment lost 1 base and the V segment lost 7 bases, leaving 11 bases of the junction unmatched. CDR3 length equals 16 residues. Per germline, CDR1 LNHDA and CDR2 SQIVND (reference sequence). CDR3 sequence reads: CASTDRGRSPNTEAFF. The CDR3 coding sequence is TGTGCCAGTACAGACAGGGGCCGATCACCGAACACTGAAGCTTTCTTT.

The CDR3 coding sequence is TGTGCCAGCAGTGAAGGGGGTAGTGGGACTAAGTACAATGAGCAGTTCTTC. It translates to CASSEGGSGTKYNEQFF. This chain joins TRBV2 and TRBJ2-1, with TRBD2 matching over 7 bases. CDR3 length: 17 amino acids. J was trimmed by 4 bases and V by 1 base; bases with no gene match: 10. CDR1 is SNHLY, CDR2 FYNNEI, per germline.

The chain employs TRBV5-1 and TRBJ2-1, with D perhaps TRBD2 (7 bases). From germline, CDR1 is SGHRS and CDR2 YFSETQ. Trimming removed 7 bases at V and 7 bases at J, with 18 bases between. The CDR3 is 14 residues long. The CDR3 nucleotides are TGCGCCAGCGCGGAGGGGGGGCTAAGTAATGAGCAGTTCTTC. Protein product: CASAEGGLSNEQFF.

This sequence joins TRBV29-1 and TRBJ1-2, with 8 bases matching TRBD1. Trimming cost V 6 bases and J 2 bases; bases outside gene matches: 5. The CDR3 runs to 13 residues. Germline CDR1 SQVTM, CDR2 ANQGSEA. In DNA form, the CDR3 reads TGCAGCGTAGGGACAGGTTCAAACTATGGCTACACCTTC. Protein: CSVGTGSNYGYTF.

The V and J genes are TRBV12-3 or TRBV12-4 and TRBJ2-5; perhaps TRBD1 as D (5 bases). Trimming shortened V by 7 bases and J by 5 bases, and 11 bases separated the two germline ends. This CDR3 comprises 12 residues. The CDR3 DNA is TGTGCCAGCACCACACAGGAGGAGACCCAGTACTTC. Its protein product is CASTTQEETQYF.

The V gene is TRBV7-9, the J gene TRBJ2-3; D perhaps matches TRBD1 (7 bases). V lost 1 base, J lost 3 bases, and 11 bases lay in between. The CDR3 loop spans 15 amino acids. Germline V gene sequence: CDR1 SEHNR, CDR2 FQNEAQ (reference sequence). Here the CDR3 DNA reads TGTGCCAGCAGCTTAGAACAGGGGAGGACAGATACGCAGTATTTT. This encodes CASSLEQGRTDTQYF.

The V and J genes are TRBV5-1 and TRBJ1-2, with 12 bases fitting TRBD1. In germline, CDR1 is SGHRS, CDR2 YFSETQ. This CDR3 region has 14 residues. With V trimmed by 4 bases and J by 8 bases, 6 bases remained unmatched. CDR3 nucleotide sequence: TGCGCCAGCAGCACGGGACAGGGGGCTCGGGGCTACACCTTC. Amino acids: CASSTGQGARGYTF.

The genes are TRBV12-3 or TRBV12-4 and TRBJ2-7; the match to TRBD1 covers 10 bases. Losses at the gene ends were 10 bases for V and 6 bases for J; bases not matched to a gene: 9. There are 13 residues in the CDR3. The CDR3 bases are TGTGCCACTCGACAGGGGGCATTTTCCGAGCAGTACTTC. Amino acids: CATRQGAFSEQYF.

The chain recombines TRBV9 with TRBJ2-1; 12 positions agree with TRBD2. Germline values: CDR1 SGDLS, CDR2 YYNGEE. CDR3 length: 17 amino acids. Losses at the gene ends were 0 bases for V and 1 base for J; bases not matched to a gene: 2. The CDR3 sequence is CASSVGLAGASYNEQFF. In DNA form, the CDR3 reads TGTGCCAGCAGCGTAGGACTAGCGGGAGCATCCTACAATGAGCAGTTCTTC.

The rearrangement links TRBV5-1 to TRBJ2-2; 7 bases are a match to TRBD1. CDR3 length: 16 amino acids. The trim removed 0 bases at V and 6 bases at J, leaving 8 bases unmatched. Looked up from germline, CDR1 is SGHRS and CDR2 is YFSETQ. The CDR3 region is CASSLVATGFAGELFF. DNA of the CDR3: TGCGCCAGCAGCTTGGTGGCGACAGGGTTTGCCGGGGAGCTGTTTTTT.

The rearrangement links TRBV2 to TRBJ2-6; D possibly corresponds to TRBD1 (6 bases). Deletions cut 5 bases from V and 5 bases from J, with 13 bases between. The CDR3 is 15 amino acids. Germline V gene sequence: CDR1 SNHLY, CDR2 FYNNEI. The CDR3: CASSRQEIWANVLTF. CDR3 bases: TGTGCCAGCAGTCGACAGGAAATTTGGGCCAACGTCCTGACTTTC.

This clone was seen once. V usage is TRBV15 and J usage is TRBJ2-7, with 9 positions matching TRBD1. Germline V gene lookup returns CDR1 LNHNV and CDR2 YYDKDF (reference sequence). The CDR3 has 19 amino acids. Losses at the gene ends were 1 base for V and 2 bases for J; bases not matched to a gene: 15. CDR3 amino acids: CATSRAGLQGTGSAYEQYF. The CDR3 nucleotides read TGTGCCACCAGCAGAGCCGGACTTCAAGGGACAGGGTCGGCCTACGAGCAGTACTTC.

The CDR3 nucleotides read TGCGCCAGCAGCCAACAACTACAGGGGCCGGGGGGCTACACCTTC. This codes for CASSQQLQGPGGYTF. The chain employs TRBV5-1 and TRBJ1-2; TRBD1 agrees at 7 bases. The CDR3 totals 15 residues. Germline CDR1 is SGHRS and CDR2 is YFSETQ. V dropped 4 bases and J dropped 8; count of bases not matched to a gene: 14.